This is a list of T cell receptor beta chains from one sample in a study of beta chain features in type 1 diabetes. The method was immunoSEQ multiplex PCR; TCRdb's version includes in-frame clones alone and lacks a portion of them. The sample has approximately 130,000 clones, around 16% seen once. The sample consisted of central memory CD4+ T cells from blood. The receptors originated from a man aged 18 to 29 with type 1 diabetes. Each CDR3 is given with its conserved first and last residue. Each record gives: V gene, J gene, D gene, clone size, CDR3 DNA, CDR3 protein. D genes are given only for firm matches. Only part of the rows carry a size: once, few, many, or a class if the clone is expanded.

v_call: TRBV27; j_call: TRBJ1-2; d_call: NA; clone_size: NA; cdr3_nt: TGTGCCAGCAGTTTATCGCCCACAGCTTATCGCTACACCTTC; cdr3_aa: CASSLSPTAYRYTF
v_call: TRBV9; j_call: TRBJ2-3; d_call: TRBD1; clone_size: many; cdr3_nt: TGTGCCAGCAGCCCTCCCAGGGGACAGGGACCGGCGCAGTATTTT; cdr3_aa: CASSPPRGQGPAQYF
v_call: TRBV5-4; j_call: TRBJ2-2; d_call: TRBD1; clone_size: NA; cdr3_nt: TGTGCCAGCAGCTCAGCAGGGGGCGCGGCCACCGGGGAGCTGTTTTTT; cdr3_aa: CASSSAGGAATGELFF
v_call: TRBV19; j_call: TRBJ2-3; d_call: TRBD2; clone_size: NA; cdr3_nt: TGTGCCAGTAGTGGGCGCATAGCGGGAGGGCCTACAGATACGCAGTATTTT; cdr3_aa: CASSGRIAGGPTDTQYF
v_call: TRBV7-2; j_call: TRBJ1-5; d_call: TRBD1; clone_size: NA; cdr3_nt: TGTGCCAGCAGCCGACAGGGTTATAGCAATCAGCCCCAGCATTTT; cdr3_aa: CASSRQGYSNQPQHF
v_call: TRBV6-5; j_call: TRBJ2-4; d_call: NA; clone_size: NA; cdr3_nt: TGTGCCAGCAGTCCCGGTGAGCCGGCATTAAACATTCAGTACTTC; cdr3_aa: CASSPGEPALNIQYF
v_call: TRBV7-2; j_call: TRBJ2-3; d_call: NA; clone_size: few; cdr3_nt: TGTGCCAGCAGCCCCTCTCGTCCTAGCACAGATACGCAGTATTTT; cdr3_aa: CASSPSRPSTDTQYF
v_call: TRBV5-1; j_call: TRBJ1-2; d_call: TRBD1; clone_size: few; cdr3_nt: TGCGCCAGCAGTCTACCCGGACAGGACTATGGCTACACCTTC; cdr3_aa: CASSLPGQDYGYTF
v_call: TRBV4-1; j_call: TRBJ2-2; d_call: TRBD1; clone_size: few; cdr3_nt: TGCGCCAGCAGACTCGGGACAGCTAACACCGGGGAGCTGTTTTTT; cdr3_aa: CASRLGTANTGELFF
v_call: TRBV5-6; j_call: TRBJ2-7; d_call: TRBD1; clone_size: NA; cdr3_nt: TGTGCCAGCAGCTTAGGGACAGACTACGAGCAGTACTTC; cdr3_aa: CASSLGTDYEQYF
v_call: TRBV5-1; j_call: TRBJ2-3; d_call: TRBD2; clone_size: many; cdr3_nt: TGCGCCAGCAGACTTCCGGGACTAGCGACCGCTAGCACAGATACGCAGTATTTT; cdr3_aa: CASRLPGLATASTDTQYF
v_call: TRBV1; j_call: TRBJ2-5; d_call: NA; clone_size: many; cdr3_nt: TGCACCAGCAGCCGTCTAGCAAACCAAGAGACCCAGTACTTC; cdr3_aa: CTSSRLANQETQYF
v_call: TRBV5-1; j_call: TRBJ2-7; d_call: TRBD1; clone_size: NA; cdr3_nt: TGCGCCAGCAGCTCCACCGGGACAGACTCCTACGAGCAGTACTTC; cdr3_aa: CASSSTGTDSYEQYF
v_call: TRBV11-1; j_call: TRBJ2-7; d_call: NA; clone_size: NA; cdr3_nt: TGTGCCAGCGGATCCGGGCCTACCTACGAGCAGTACTTC; cdr3_aa: CASGSGPTYEQYF
v_call: TRBV30; j_call: TRBJ1-3; d_call: NA; clone_size: once; cdr3_nt: TGTGCCTGGAGCGATGGGGTAGGAAACACCATATATTTT; cdr3_aa: CAWSDGVGNTIYF
v_call: TRBV18; j_call: TRBJ2-7; d_call: NA; clone_size: few; cdr3_nt: TGTGCCAGCTCACCCTCTACCGGGAGTGGTACCGAGCAGTACTTC; cdr3_aa: CASSPSTGSGTEQYF
v_call: TRBV14; j_call: TRBJ2-2; d_call: TRBD1; clone_size: many; cdr3_nt: TGTGCCAGCAGGGCTCGGACAGGGAAAGGCACCGGGGAGCTGTTTTTT; cdr3_aa: CASRARTGKGTGELFF
v_call: TRBV5-1; j_call: TRBJ2-1; d_call: TRBD2; clone_size: NA; cdr3_nt: TGCGCCAGCAGCTTGGCCCTAGCGGACTACAATGAGCAGTTCTTC; cdr3_aa: CASSLALADYNEQFF
v_call: TRBV28; j_call: TRBJ2-3; d_call: TRBD2; clone_size: NA; cdr3_nt: TGTGCCAGCAGTTCCCAGACTAGCGGGATAGATACGCAGTATTTT; cdr3_aa: CASSSQTSGIDTQYF